The rows below give T cell receptor beta chains drawn from one sample of a study of blood T cell repertoires in COVID-19. This table comes from immunoSEQ multiplex PCR, and its TCRdb copy is limited to in-frame clones, with some not included. The sample consists of hundreds of thousands of clones, approximately 86% of them appearing once. Material for sequencing was PBMCs or T cells enriched from blood (not recorded which). Receptors were obtained from an older woman who had recovered from COVID-19. Both conserved end residues are part of each CDR3. D genes are given only for firm matches. Size is stated for part of the rows, as once, few or many counts, or as a class when the clone is expanded.

V gene	clone size	J gene	D gene	CDR3 DNA	CDR3 protein
TRBV29-1	NA	TRBJ2-1	TRBD1	TGCAGCGTTGACAGGGGGCGCAGTGAGCAGTTCTTC	CSVDRGRSEQFF
TRBV5-4	NA	TRBJ2-2	NA	TGTGCCAGCAGCTCAGGGTTCGCCTCGAACACCGGGGAGCTGTTTTTT	CASSSGFASNTGELFF
TRBV5-4	NA	TRBJ1-1	NA	TGTGCCAGCAGCTTTACTCAGAACACTGAAGCTTTCTTT	CASSFTQNTEAFF
TRBV27	NA	TRBJ1-5	NA	TGTGCCAGCAGTTGGTCAGGGATCGGCAATCAGCCCCAGCATTTT	CASSWSGIGNQPQHF
TRBV9	NA	TRBJ2-7	TRBD2	TGTGCCAGCAGCGAAGGGACTAGCGGATATTACGAGCAGTACTTC	CASSEGTSGYYEQYF
TRBV4-1	NA	TRBJ1-2	NA	TGCGCCAGCAGCCAAGACAGGGCATCGGGCTATGGCTACACCTTC	CASSQDRASGYGYTF
TRBV7-2	NA	TRBJ2-7	TRBD2	TGTGCCAGCAGCTTGGGGCGGGGGGGCTACGAGCAGTACTTC	CASSLGRGGYEQYF
TRBV29-1	NA	TRBJ1-1	TRBD1	TGCAGCGTTGTCAGGGGGCGCACTGAAGCTTTCTTT	CSVVRGRTEAFF
TRBV2	once	TRBJ1-2	TRBD1	TGTGCCAGCGGGACAGGGGGCGGGGGCTACACCTTC	CASGTGGGGYTF
TRBV19	NA	TRBJ1-5	NA	TGTGCCAGTAGTATTTTTAAGGGGGGGAACAATCAGCCCCAGCATTTT	CASSIFKGGNNQPQHF
TRBV5-1	once	TRBJ2-7	TRBD1	TGCGCCAGCAGCGTGGGACAGGGATCCTACGAGCAGTACTTC	CASSVGQGSYEQYF
TRBV30	NA	TRBJ1-3	TRBD1	TGTGCCTGGACCCCCGGGACAGGGGCTGGAAACACCATATATTTT	CAWTPGTGAGNTIYF
TRBV18	NA	TRBJ2-2	NA	TGTGCCAGCTCACCACCGAGAACTTCGAACACCGGGGAGCTGTTTTTT	CASSPPRTSNTGELFF
TRBV19	NA	TRBJ1-1	TRBD1	TGTGCCACCACAGGGGACAGGGTGAACACTGAAGCTTTCTTT	CATTGDRVNTEAFF
TRBV2	NA	TRBJ2-2	NA	TGTGCCAGCAGTGGGAAGGGGACGAACACCGGGGAGCTGTTTTTT	CASSGKGTNTGELFF
TRBV5-4	few	TRBJ1-1	NA	TGTGCCAGCAGCTTAGACAACTCAGGGGAGACTGAAGCTTTCTTT	CASSLDNSGETEAFF
TRBV7-2	NA	TRBJ2-1	TRBD2	TGTGCCAGCAGTTTCCCGGGGGGTAGGCACAATGAGCAGTTCTTC	CASSFPGGRHNEQFF
TRBV9	NA	TRBJ2-2	TRBD2	TGTGCCAGCAGCGTAGACGGGACTATTAACACCGGGGAGCTGTTTTTT	CASSVDGTINTGELFF
TRBV7-8	NA	TRBJ1-2	NA	TGTGCCAGCAGCTTAGCGAGGGTGCCTTATGGCTACACCTTC	CASSLARVPYGYTF
TRBV5-1	NA	TRBJ1-5	NA	TGCGCCAGCAGCTTGGAGGGGATCATCAATCAGCCCCAGCATTTT	CASSLEGIINQPQHF
TRBV19	NA	TRBJ1-2	NA	TGTGCCAGTAGTCCGATCCCGGGCTATGGCTACACCTTC	CASSPIPGYGYTF
TRBV5-1	NA	TRBJ2-3	NA	TGCGCCAGCAGCTTGGGGGGTGCGGGGCCCGACACAGATACGCAGTATTTT	CASSLGGAGPDTDTQYF
TRBV4-2	NA	TRBJ1-5	TRBD1	TGTGCCAGCAGCCCCCAGGGGGCGACTCAGCCCCAGCATTTT	CASSPQGATQPQHF
TRBV3-1/TRBV3-2	once	TRBJ1-4	NA	TGTGCCAGCAGCCATAGCCGGGACTGGGGAGAAAAACTGTTTTTT	CASSHSRDWGEKLFF
TRBV6-5	NA	TRBJ2-3	NA	TGTGCCAGCAGTCCCATCAGGGAAGATACGCAGTATTTT	CASSPIREDTQYF
TRBV2	NA	TRBJ1-1	NA	TGTGCCAGCAGGTCACAGGGACCCCTCAACACTGAAGCTTTCTTT	CASRSQGPLNTEAFF
TRBV2	once	TRBJ1-3	NA	TGTGCCAGCTTCCTTGACCGAGGCCCTACCTCTGGAAACACCATATATTTT	CASFLDRGPTSGNTIYF
TRBV7-8	NA	TRBJ1-2	TRBD1	TGTGCCAGCAGCCCCCCCCTGGCAGGGGGCGGTGGCTACACCTTC	CASSPPLAGGGGYTF
TRBV9	NA	TRBJ2-3	NA	TGTGCCAGCAGCGTAGGTAGTGATACGCAGTATTTT	CASSVGSDTQYF
TRBV7-9	NA	TRBJ2-2	TRBD1	TGTGCCAGCAGACGGGACAGCCTCACCGGGGAGCTGTTTTTT	CASRRDSLTGELFF
TRBV11-3	NA	TRBJ2-3	NA	TGTGCCAGCAGCCCGAGCACAGATACGCAGTATTTT	CASSPSTDTQYF
TRBV30	once	TRBJ1-2	NA	TGTGCCTGGAGTAGTTCAGGGACTAACTATGGCTACACCTTC	CAWSSSGTNYGYTF
TRBV21-1	NA	TRBJ1-1	NA	TGTGCCAGCAGCAGAGAACAGCGGGGCACTGAAGCTTTCTTT	CASSREQRGTEAFF
TRBV11-2	NA	TRBJ1-1	TRBD1	TGTGCCAGCAGCTTAGGGGACAGAAGTATGAACACTGAAGCTTTCTTT	CASSLGDRSMNTEAFF
TRBV15	NA	TRBJ2-5	TRBD2	TGTGCCACCAGCAGTAGGGACTATCAAGAGACCCAGTACTTC	CATSSRDYQETQYF
TRBV25-1	NA	TRBJ1-2	NA	TGTGCCAGCAGTGAAAGGGCCAGGCGGGATGGCTACACCTTC	CASSERARRDGYTF
TRBV7-2	NA	TRBJ2-7	TRBD1	TGTGCCAGCAGCCCGATTAGGGGGCGCGGCGAGCAGTACTTC	CASSPIRGRGEQYF
TRBV12-5	NA	TRBJ1-1	NA	TGTGCTAGTGGTTTTGTAGCGAACACTGAAGCTTTCTTT	CASGFVANTEAFF
TRBV1	NA	TRBJ2-2	NA	TGCACCAGCAGCCAAGATGATAGGGTAGACCGACTAGCCGTTGGCACCGGGGAGCTGTTTTTT	CTSSQDDRVDRLAVGTGELFF
TRBV6-5	medium-sized	TRBJ2-7	NA	TGTGCCACTAAAGGGACACTCGCCGCCTACGAGCAGTACTTC	CATKGTLAAYEQYF
TRBV9	NA	TRBJ2-2	TRBD1	TGTGCCAGCACATCAGGGGGAGTTACCGGGGAGCTGTTTTTT	CASTSGGVTGELFF
TRBV9	NA	TRBJ1-2	TRBD1	TGTGCCAGCAGCTGGCAGGGGGACTATGGCTACACCTTC	CASSWQGDYGYTF
TRBV19	NA	TRBJ2-3	NA	TGTGCCACCCAAGAGAAGATCAGCACAGATACGCAGTATTTT	CATQEKISTDTQYF
TRBV4-1	NA	TRBJ2-3	NA	TGCGCCAGCAGCCAACCGACTAGTGCAGATACGCAGTATTTT	CASSQPTSADTQYF
TRBV5-1	NA	TRBJ2-5	NA	TGCGCCAGCAGCCTTGAGAGCGGACGAGAGACCCAGTACTTC	CASSLESGRETQYF
TRBV2	NA	TRBJ2-1	TRBD2	TGTGCCAGCAGCGCCAGCGGGAGCTCCTACAATGAGCAGTTCTTC	CASSASGSSYNEQFF
TRBV27	NA	TRBJ2-4	TRBD1	TGTGCCAGCAGTTCCAGGGGGCGACAAAACATTCAGTACTTC	CASSSRGRQNIQYF
TRBV11-2	NA	TRBJ2-1	NA	TGTGCCAGCAGCTTAGTACAGGGTGCTAACAATGAGCAGTTCTTC	CASSLVQGANNEQFF